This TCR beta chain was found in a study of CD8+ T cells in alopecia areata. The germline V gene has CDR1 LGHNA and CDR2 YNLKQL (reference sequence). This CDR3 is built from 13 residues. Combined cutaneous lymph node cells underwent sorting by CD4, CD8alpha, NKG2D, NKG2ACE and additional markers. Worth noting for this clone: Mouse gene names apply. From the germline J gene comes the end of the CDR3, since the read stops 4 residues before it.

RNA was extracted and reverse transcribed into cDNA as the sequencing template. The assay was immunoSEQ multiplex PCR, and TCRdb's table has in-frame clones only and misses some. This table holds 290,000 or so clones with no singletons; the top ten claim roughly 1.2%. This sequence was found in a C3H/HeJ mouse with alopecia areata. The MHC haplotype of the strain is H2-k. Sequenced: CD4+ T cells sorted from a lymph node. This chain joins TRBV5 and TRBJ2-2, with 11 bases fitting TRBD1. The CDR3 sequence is CASGQGAGGQLYF. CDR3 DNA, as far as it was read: TGTGCCAGCGGACAGGGGGCCGGCGGG.